The 22 T cell receptor beta chains in this list originate from one sample, sequenced in a study of PD-L1 blockade in urothelial cancer. The table came from immunoSEQ multiplex PCR; TCRdb's copy has only in-frame clones and leaves some out. The sample includes roughly 45,000 clones, roughly four fifths seen only once; the top ten take less than 15%. As for time point: peripheral blood 6 weeks after treatment start. Sequences were derived from PBMCs, sampled around atezolizumab (anti-PD-L1) treatment. The receptor set was obtained from a man aged 55 to 69 with urothelial cancer.

V usage is TRBV7-8 and J usage is TRBJ1-1; TRBD1 matches at 8 bases. Looked up from germline, CDR1 is SGHVS and CDR2 is FQNEAQ. After removal of 5 bases from V and 7 bases from J, the junction contained 9 bases not matched to a gene. The CDR3 contains 14 residues. CDR3 amino acids: CASSRDRGVGEAFF. CDR3 nucleotides: TGTGCCAGCAGCCGCGACAGGGGAGTTGGTGAAGCTTTCTTT.

The chain carries TRBV5-1 and TRBJ1-4, with a tentative D call TRBD1 (5 bases). The CDR3 totals 13 residues. Looked up from germline, CDR1 is SGHRS and CDR2 is YFSETQ. The V and J ends lost 6 bases and 3 bases respectively, with 9 bases between them. The CDR3 bases are TGCGCCAGCAAAAGGGGTTCTAATGAAAAACTGTTTTTT. Its protein product is CASKRGSNEKLFF. Full variable domain (rest looked up from reference TRBV5-1 and TRBJ1-4): KAGVTQTPRYLIKTRGQQVTLSCSPISGHRSVSWYQQTPGQGLQFLFEYFSETQRNKGNFPGRFSGRQFSNSRSEMNVSTLELGDSALYLCASKRGSNEKLFFGSGTQLSVL.

The rearrangement links TRBV5-4 to TRBJ1-1; D gene uncertain. The CDR3 has 12 residues. Germline CDR1 SGHNT, CDR2 YYREEE (reference sequence). V lost 4 bases, J lost 10 bases, and 14 bases lay in between. DNA of the CDR3: TGTGCCAGCAGCCTTTGGCGGGGTACAGCTTTCTTT. Amino acids: CASSLWRGTAFF.

V and J are TRBV7-9 and TRBJ2-7, with TRBD2 matching 12 bases. This CDR3 has 16 residues. Germline V gene lookup returns CDR1 SEHNR and CDR2 FQNEAQ (reference sequence). Germline trimming cut 4 bases from V and 5 bases from J; bases unmatched to any gene: 9. In nucleotides, the CDR3 is TGTGCCAGCAGCTCGACTAGCGGGGGACCGGCCGACGAGCAGTACTTC. It codes for CASSSTSGGPADEQYF.

The V and J genes are TRBV27 and TRBJ1-2; D possibly corresponds to TRBD1 (5 bases). V lost 5 bases, J lost 5 bases, and 21 bases lay in between. Germline values: CDR1 MNHEY, CDR2 SMNVEV (reference sequence). The CDR3 is 16 residues long. CDR3 residues: CASSAVAGSLSYGYTF. CDR3 DNA sequence: TGTGCCAGCAGTGCCGTAGCAGGGTCTCTTTCGTATGGCTACACCTTC.

The chain uses TRBV27 and TRBJ2-1; 7 bases match TRBD1. V lost 6 bases, J lost 4 bases, and 9 bases stayed unmatched. The CDR3 loop spans 15 amino acids. The germline V gene encodes CDR1 MNHEY and CDR2 SMNVEV (reference sequence). The DNA for the CDR3 is TGTGCCAGCAGCCCCGGGACAGATCTATACAATGAGCAGTTCTTC. Protein sequence: CASSPGTDLYNEQFF.

The chain employs TRBV7-2 and TRBJ2-7, with a tentative D call TRBD2 (6 bases). The CDR3 loop spans 16 amino acids. The germline V gene encodes CDR1 SGHTA and CDR2 FQGNSA. The V and J ends lost 1 base and 3 bases respectively, with 16 bases between them. In DNA, the CDR3 is TGTGCCAGCAGCTTAGTACACCGGGAGAACCGCTACGAGCAGTACTTC. It translates to CASSLVHRENRYEQYF.

The V call is TRBV5-8, the J call TRBJ2-5, with D hard to call. Germline lookup yields CDR1 SGHTS and CDR2 YDEGEE. Trimming shortened V by 4 bases and J by 4 bases, and 14 bases separated the two germline ends. This CDR3 contains 14 residues. CDR3 sequence: CASSRRLAPETQYF. DNA of the CDR3: TGTGCCAGCAGCCGACGATTAGCTCCAGAGACCCAGTACTTC.

This clone was picked up one time. J is TRBJ1-3 and V is TRBV6-4; a weak D match, TRBD1 (5 bases). The V end lost 0 bases, the J end lost 4 bases, and 13 bases lay between the germline ends. The CDR3 totals 16 residues. Per the germline V gene, CDR1 is MRHNA and CDR2 is SNTAGT. The CDR3 region is CASSDSVGGGGNTIYF. CDR3 bases: TGTGCCAGCAGTGACTCGGTGGGGGGGGGAGGAAACACCATATATTTT.

The sample holds one count of this clone. The rearrangement joins TRBV10-3 to TRBJ1-4, with 7 bases identical to TRBD1. The CDR3 spans 13 residues. Germline V gene lookup returns CDR1 ENHRY and CDR2 SYGVKD. The J segment lost 8 bases and the V segment lost 11 bases, leaving 11 bases of the junction unmatched. The CDR3 coding sequence is TGTGCCGGAGACAGGGCGCCTTCAGAAAAACTGTTTTTT. Amino acids: CAGDRAPSEKLFF.

The genes are TRBV10-2 and TRBJ1-1, with D maybe TRBD1 (6 bases). V lost 9 bases and J lost 1, with 9 bases in between. Looked up from germline, CDR1 is WSHSY and CDR2 is SAAADI. The CDR3 is 12 amino acids. This chain's CDR3 is CASRDTNTEAFF. CDR3 coding DNA: TGCGCCAGTCGGGACACGAACACTGAAGCTTTCTTT.

J is TRBJ2-7 and V is TRBV30, with 10 bases that match TRBD1. V shed 3 bases, J shed 7 bases, and the junction held 3 bases outside the gene matches. The CDR3 consists of 12 residues. Per germline, CDR1 GTSNPN and CDR2 SVGIG (reference sequence). The CDR3 DNA reads as TGTGCCTGGAGCGACAGGGGGCGAGAGCAGTACTTC. Amino acid sequence: CAWSDRGREQYF.

V gene TRBV5-1 combines with J gene TRBJ2-7; 11 positions match TRBD1. Germline V gene lookup returns CDR1 SGHRS and CDR2 YFSETQ. With V trimmed by 4 bases and J by 1 base, 4 bases remained unmatched. The CDR3 totals 15 residues. The CDR3 loop is CASSLGTGGSYEQYF. DNA of the CDR3: TGCGCCAGCAGCCTAGGGACAGGGGGATCCTACGAGCAGTACTTC. Full variable domain (remainder filled in from reference TRBV5-1 and TRBJ2-7): KAGVTQTPRYLIKTRGQQVTLSCSPISGHRSVSWYQQTPGQGLQFLFEYFSETQRNKGNFPGRFSGRQFSNSRSEMNVSTLELGDSALYLCASSLGTGGSYEQYFGPGTRLTVT.

The chain links TRBV14 to TRBJ1-3; possible D gene TRBD1, 6 bases. Between the trimmed V and J ends, which lost 4 bases and 0 bases, there was a span of 7 bases. This CDR3 has 14 amino acids. CDR1 and CDR2 from the germline V gene are SGHDN and FVKESK. The CDR3 bases are TGTGCCAGCAGCCGACAGGCCTCTGGAAACACCATATATTTT. Amino acids: CASSRQASGNTIYF. The variable domain in full, with the rest retrieved from reference TRBV14 and TRBJ1-3, is EAGVTQFPSHSVIEKGQTVTLRCDPISGHDNLYWYRRVMGKEIKFLLHFVKESKQDESGMPNNRFLAERTGGTYSTLKVQPAELEDSGVYFCASSRQASGNTIYFGEGSWLTVV.

The chain is built from TRBV6-1 and TRBJ1-1; no firm D call. V was clipped by 7 bases and J by 5 bases, with 17 bases between them. CDR3 length: 14 residues. Germline CDR1 reads MNHNS; CDR2 reads SASEGT. Here the CDR3 DNA reads TGTGCCAGCACTAATAGTGGGTTCGGGACTGAAGCTTTCTTT. Translation gives CASTNSGFGTEAFF.

The CDR3 here is CAWTPQTGVQPQHF. The CDR3 region has the DNA TGTGCCTGGACCCCCCAGACAGGAGTTCAGCCCCAGCATTTT. The V gene is TRBV30, the J gene TRBJ1-5, with a weak D call TRBD1 (6 bases). This CDR3 contains 14 residues. Trimming shortened V by 4 bases and J by 6 bases, and 16 bases separated the two germline ends. In germline, CDR1 is GTSNPN, CDR2 SVGIG (reference sequence).

This sequence joins TRBV11-1 and TRBJ2-1; 8 bases are a match to TRBD2. Germline trimming cut 1 base from V and 4 bases from J; bases unmatched to any gene: 6. The germline gives CDR1 SGHAT, CDR2 FQDESV (reference sequence). This CDR3 comprises 16 residues. CDR3: CASSLDGTRFYNEQFF. CDR3 nucleotide sequence: TGTGCCAGCAGCTTAGACGGGACTAGGTTTTACAATGAGCAGTTCTTC.

This clone came up a few times. J is TRBJ1-3 and V is TRBV7-2; D is uncertain. The CDR3 totals 17 residues. With 5 bases removed from V and 2 bases from J, the gap between germline ends came to 19 bases. Germline CDR1 reads SGHTA; CDR2 reads FQGNSA. The CDR3 loop reads CASSPGGFAPAGNTIYF. For the CDR3, the DNA is TGTGCCAGCAGCCCAGGAGGATTTGCACCTGCTGGAAACACCATATATTTT.

This clone has just a few counts. This rearrangement joins TRBV5-6 to TRBJ2-7; 10 bases agree with TRBD1. The CDR3 runs 14 residues. Losses at the gene ends were 2 bases for V and 3 bases for J; bases not matched to a gene: 2. From germline, CDR1 is SGHDT and CDR2 YYEEEE. CDR3 protein: CASSFDRGLYEQYF. The CDR3 DNA is TGTGCCAGCAGCTTCGACAGGGGGCTCTACGAGCAGTACTTC.

The chain carries TRBV30 and TRBJ2-2; TRBD1 agrees at 8 bases. The germline V gene has CDR1 GTSNPN and CDR2 SVGIG (reference sequence). V lost 4 bases to trimming and J lost 7 bases; unmatched junction nucleotides: 8. There are 14 residues in the CDR3. The chain's CDR3 is CAWNRGRGRGELFF. In DNA form, the CDR3 reads TGTGCCTGGAACCGGGGCAGGGGGCGCGGGGAGCTGTTTTTT.

The sample holds one count of this clone. The chain links TRBV30 to TRBJ2-2; D might be TRBD2 (6 bases). Germline lookup yields CDR1 GTSNPN and CDR2 SVGIG (reference sequence). The CDR3 consists of 16 residues. The germline V and J ends were trimmed by 6 bases and 0 bases, with 17 bases remaining between them. Written as DNA, the CDR3 is TGTGCCTGCTCCACGAACCGACTAGCGAACACCGGGGAGCTGTTTTTT. It yields the protein CACSTNRLANTGELFF.

The chain combines TRBV2 with TRBJ2-7, with D uncertain. V was shortened by 5 bases and J by 4 bases, with 9 bases between the two germline ends. The CDR3 sequence is 12 residues long. The germline gives CDR1 SNHLY, CDR2 FYNNEI. This CDR3 reads CASSIAGYEQYF. The CDR3 DNA sequence: TGTGCCAGCAGTATTGCAGGATACGAGCAGTACTTC.